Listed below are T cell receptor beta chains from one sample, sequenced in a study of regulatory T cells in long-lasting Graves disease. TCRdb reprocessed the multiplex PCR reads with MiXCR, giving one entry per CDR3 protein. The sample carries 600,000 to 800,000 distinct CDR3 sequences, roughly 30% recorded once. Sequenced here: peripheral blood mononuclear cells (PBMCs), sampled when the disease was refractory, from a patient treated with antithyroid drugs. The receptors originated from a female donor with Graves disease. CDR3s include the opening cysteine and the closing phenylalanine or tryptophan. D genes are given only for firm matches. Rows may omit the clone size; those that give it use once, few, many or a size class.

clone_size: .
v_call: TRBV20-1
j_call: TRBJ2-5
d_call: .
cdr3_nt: TGCAGTGCTACCACATCTCTGGAGACCCAGTACTTC
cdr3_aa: CSATTSLETQYF

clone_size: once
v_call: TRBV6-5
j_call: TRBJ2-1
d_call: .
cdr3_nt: TGTGCCAGCAGTTACTCTCTCGCGAATGAGCAGTTCTTC
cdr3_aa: CASSYSLANEQFF

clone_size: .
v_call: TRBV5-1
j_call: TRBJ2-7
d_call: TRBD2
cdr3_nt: TGCGCCAGCAGCTTGGAACTAGCGGGAGGGCCTTTCTACGAGCAGTACTTC
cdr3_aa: CASSLELAGGPFYEQYF

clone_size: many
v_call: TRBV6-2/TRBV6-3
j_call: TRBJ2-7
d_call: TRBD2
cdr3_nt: TGTGCCAGCAGTTACTCGTCACGACTAGCGGGAACAGGCGAGCAGTACTTC
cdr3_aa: CASSYSSRLAGTGEQYF

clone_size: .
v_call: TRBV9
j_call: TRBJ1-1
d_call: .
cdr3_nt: TGTGCCAGCAGCGTAGCTCAGGCAGGGGAAATGAACACTGAAGCTTTCTTT
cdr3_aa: CASSVAQAGEMNTEAFF

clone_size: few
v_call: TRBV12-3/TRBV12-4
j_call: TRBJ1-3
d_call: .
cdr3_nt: TGTGCCAGCAGAGACGGACAGAGCTCTGGAAACACCATATATTTT
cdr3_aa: CASRDGQSSGNTIYF

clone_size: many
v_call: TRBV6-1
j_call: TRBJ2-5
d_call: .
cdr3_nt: TGTGCCAGCAGGCCCTTCGAGGGAGAAGAGACCCAGTACTTC
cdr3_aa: CASRPFEGEETQYF

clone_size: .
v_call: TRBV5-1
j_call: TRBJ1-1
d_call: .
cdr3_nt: TGCGCCAGCACAGAACCAGGAGCCAACACTGAAGCTTTCTTT
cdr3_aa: CASTEPGANTEAFF

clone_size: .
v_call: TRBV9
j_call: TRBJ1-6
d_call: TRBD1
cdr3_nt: TGTGCCAGCAGCCCCGGACAGGTGGAGTCACCCCTCCACTTT
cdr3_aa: CASSPGQVESPLHF

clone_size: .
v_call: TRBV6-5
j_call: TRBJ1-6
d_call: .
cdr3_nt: TGTGCCAGCAGTTACAGGGGATCGGATTCACCCCTCCACTTT
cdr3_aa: CASSYRGSDSPLHF

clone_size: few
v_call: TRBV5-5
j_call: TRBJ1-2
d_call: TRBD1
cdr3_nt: TGTGCCAGCAAGGACAGGGACAGGGGACCTTATGGCTACACCTTC
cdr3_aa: CASKDRDRGPYGYTF

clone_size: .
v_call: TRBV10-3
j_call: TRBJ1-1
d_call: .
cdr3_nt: TGTGCCATCAGTGAGCGACGGACGGAAAACACTGAAGCTTTCTTT
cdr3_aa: CAISERRTENTEAFF

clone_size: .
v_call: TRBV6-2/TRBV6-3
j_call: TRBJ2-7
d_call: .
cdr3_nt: TGTGCCAGCAGTCACGGGGCTTACCTCTCCTACGAGCAGTACTTC
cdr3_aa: CASSHGAYLSYEQYF

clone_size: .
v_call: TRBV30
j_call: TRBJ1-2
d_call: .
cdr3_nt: TGTGCCTGGTCTGACGGAAACTATGGCTACACCTTC
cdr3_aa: CAWSDGNYGYTF

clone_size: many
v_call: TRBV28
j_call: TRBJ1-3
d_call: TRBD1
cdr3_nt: TGTGCCAGCGTCAAACAGGGGAGGCGAAACACCATATATTTT
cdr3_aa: CASVKQGRRNTIYF

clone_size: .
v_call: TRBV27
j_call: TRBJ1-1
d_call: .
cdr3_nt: TGTGCCAGCAGTCTCCAGGGGCACCGCACCACTGAAGCTTTCTTT
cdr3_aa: CASSLQGHRTTEAFF

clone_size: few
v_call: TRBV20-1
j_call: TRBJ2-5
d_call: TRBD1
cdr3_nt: TGCAGTGCTAGAGACCGGGACAGGAAAGGAGGAACCCAGTACTTC
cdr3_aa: CSARDRDRKGGTQYF

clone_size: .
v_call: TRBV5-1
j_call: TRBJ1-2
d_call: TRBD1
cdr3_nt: TGCGCCAGCAGCTTGCAAGACAGGGGCTATGGCTACACCTTC
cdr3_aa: CASSLQDRGYGYTF

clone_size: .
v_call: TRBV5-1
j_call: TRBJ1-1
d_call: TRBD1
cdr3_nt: TGCGCCAGCAGCCGGGACAGTCGGATGACTGAAGCTTTCTTT
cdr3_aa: CASSRDSRMTEAFF

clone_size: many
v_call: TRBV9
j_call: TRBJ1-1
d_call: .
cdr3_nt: TGTGCCAGCAGCGTAGTTGGGTCTGAAGCTTTCTTT
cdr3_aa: CASSVVGSEAFF

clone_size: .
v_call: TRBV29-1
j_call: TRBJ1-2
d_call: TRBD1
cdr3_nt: TGCAGCGTTGGCAGGGGGTTCAACTATGGCTACACCTTC
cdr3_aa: CSVGRGFNYGYTF

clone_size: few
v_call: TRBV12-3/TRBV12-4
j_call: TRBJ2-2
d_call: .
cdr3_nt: TGTGCCAGCAGGGAAAGTGGCGCCGGGGAGCTGTTTTTT
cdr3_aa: CASRESGAGELFF

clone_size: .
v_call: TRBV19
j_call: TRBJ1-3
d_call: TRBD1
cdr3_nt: TGTGCCAGTAGACCCGGGACAGCCTCTGGAAACACCATATATTTT
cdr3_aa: CASRPGTASGNTIYF

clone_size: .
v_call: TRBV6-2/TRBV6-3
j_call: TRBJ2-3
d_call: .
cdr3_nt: TGTGCCAGCAGTTACGGGCGGGAAGGCGGCACAGATACGCAGTATTTT
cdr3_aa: CASSYGREGGTDTQYF

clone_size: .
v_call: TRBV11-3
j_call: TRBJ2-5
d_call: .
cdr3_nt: TGTGCCAGCAGCTTAGATCCTGCAGGGTCCCGAGGGACCCAGTACTTC
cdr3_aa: CASSLDPAGSRGTQYF

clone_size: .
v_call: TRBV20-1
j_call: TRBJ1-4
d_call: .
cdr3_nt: TGCAGTGCTAGGGAGGGAACTAATGAAAAACTGTTTTTT
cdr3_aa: CSAREGTNEKLFF

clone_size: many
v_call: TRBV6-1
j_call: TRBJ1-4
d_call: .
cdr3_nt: TGTGCCAGCAGTGAATTCCGGCAGAATGAAAAACTGTTTTTT
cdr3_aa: CASSEFRQNEKLFF

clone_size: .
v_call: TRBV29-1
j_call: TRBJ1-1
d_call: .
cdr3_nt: TGCAGCGTCAGGACCGCAACCGGGGGCACTGAAGCTTTCTTT
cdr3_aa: CSVRTATGGTEAFF

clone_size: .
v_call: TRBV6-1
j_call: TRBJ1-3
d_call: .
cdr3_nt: TGTGCCAGCAGTGAAGCGTTCGGCAGGAACTCTGGAAACACCATATATTTT
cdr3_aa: CASSEAFGRNSGNTIYF

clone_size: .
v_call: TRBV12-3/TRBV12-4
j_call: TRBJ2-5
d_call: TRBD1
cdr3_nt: TGTGCCAGCAGGGGACAGGGGGGCTCGGGGTCGGAGACCCAGTACTTC
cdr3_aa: CASRGQGGSGSETQYF

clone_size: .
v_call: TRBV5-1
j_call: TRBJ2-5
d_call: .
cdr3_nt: TGCGCCAGCAGCCGAAATACCCAGGGAATCCAAGAGACCCAGTACTTC
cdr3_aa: CASSRNTQGIQETQYF

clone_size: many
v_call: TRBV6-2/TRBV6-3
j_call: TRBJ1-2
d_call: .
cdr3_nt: TGTGCCAGCAGTGTAGTGGCGAATGGCTACACCTTC
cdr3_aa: CASSVVANGYTF

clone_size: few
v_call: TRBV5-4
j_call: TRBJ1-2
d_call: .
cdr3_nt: TGTGCCAGCAGCTTGGAGGGGTACGAGGGCTACACCTTC
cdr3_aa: CASSLEGYEGYTF

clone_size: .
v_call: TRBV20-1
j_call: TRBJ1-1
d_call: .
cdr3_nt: TGCAGTGAGGTCGGGCCAGCAGGAGAAGCTTTCTTT
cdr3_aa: CSEVGPAGEAFF

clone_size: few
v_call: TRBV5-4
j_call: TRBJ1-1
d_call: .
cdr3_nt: TGTGCCAGCAGTACCCCCAAGATGGAAGCTTTCTTT
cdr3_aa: CASSTPKMEAFF

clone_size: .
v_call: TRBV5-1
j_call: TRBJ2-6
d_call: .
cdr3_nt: TGCGCCAGCAGCTTGCCGGACCTTCTAGGGGCCTTAGGGGCCAACGTCCTGACTTTC
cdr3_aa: CASSLPDLLGALGANVLTF

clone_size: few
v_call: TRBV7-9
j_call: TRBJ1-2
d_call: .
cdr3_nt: TGTGCCAGCAGCTCTCATCAGGGTGGCTACACCTTC
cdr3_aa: CASSSHQGGYTF

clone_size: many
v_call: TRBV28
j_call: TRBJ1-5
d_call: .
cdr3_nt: TGTGCCAGCAGTTCGTCTTCGACAGCGAGCAATCAGCCCCAGCATTTT
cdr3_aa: CASSSSSTASNQPQHF

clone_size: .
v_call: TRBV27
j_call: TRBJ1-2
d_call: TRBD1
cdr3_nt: TGTGCCAGCAGTTTTCGGCCAGGGGGCACCTATGGCTACACCTTC
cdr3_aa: CASSFRPGGTYGYTF

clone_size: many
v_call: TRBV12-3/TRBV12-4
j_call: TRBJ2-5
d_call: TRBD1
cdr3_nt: TGTGCCAGCAGTCCCCAAGAAGGGGGCTCAGAGACCCAGTACTTC
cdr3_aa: CASSPQEGGSETQYF

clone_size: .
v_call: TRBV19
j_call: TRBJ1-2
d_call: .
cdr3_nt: TGTGCCAGTAGCTTACGCCCAGGGGCAGCTCACTATGGCTACACCTTC
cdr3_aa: CASSLRPGAAHYGYTF

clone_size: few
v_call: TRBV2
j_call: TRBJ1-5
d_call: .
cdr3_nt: TGTGCCAGCAGTGAAGCACAGGGAGATCAGCCCCAGCATTTT
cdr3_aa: CASSEAQGDQPQHF

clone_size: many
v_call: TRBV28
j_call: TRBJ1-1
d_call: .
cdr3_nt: TGTGCCAGCAGTTTCGAGGAGTACACTGAAGCTTTCTTT
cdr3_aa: CASSFEEYTEAFF

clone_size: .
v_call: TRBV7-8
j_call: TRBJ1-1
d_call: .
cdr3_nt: TGTGCCAGCAGCGCCAGGTCGACGGGCGCTGAAGCTTTCTTT
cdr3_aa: CASSARSTGAEAFF

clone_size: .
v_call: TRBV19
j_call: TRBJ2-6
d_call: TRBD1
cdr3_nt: TGTGCCAGTAGGACCCCAGGGAGCTTTCAGGGGGCTGGGGCCAACGTCCTGACTTTC
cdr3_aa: CASRTPGSFQGAGANVLTF

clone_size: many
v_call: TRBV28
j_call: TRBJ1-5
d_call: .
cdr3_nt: TGTGCCAGCAGTTTAGAGACAGTCAGTCAGCCCCAGCATTTT
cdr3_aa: CASSLETVSQPQHF

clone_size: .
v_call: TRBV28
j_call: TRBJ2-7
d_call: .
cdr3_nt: TGTGCCAGCAGTATCTCGGCTAGCGCCGATTACTACGAGCAGTACTTC
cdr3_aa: CASSISASADYYEQYF

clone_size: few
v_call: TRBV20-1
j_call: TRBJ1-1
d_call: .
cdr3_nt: TGCAGTGCTAGAGATCAAGGGGTTGAAGCTTTCTTT
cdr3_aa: CSARDQGVEAFF

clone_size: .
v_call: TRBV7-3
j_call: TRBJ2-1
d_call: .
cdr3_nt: TGTGCCAGCAGCTTTTCCGGGACGGGCTACAATGAGCAGTTCTTC
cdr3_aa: CASSFSGTGYNEQFF

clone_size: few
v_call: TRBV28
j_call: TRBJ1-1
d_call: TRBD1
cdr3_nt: TGTGCCAGCATCGACAGGGGGCCGAACACTGAAGCTTTCTTT
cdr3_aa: CASIDRGPNTEAFF

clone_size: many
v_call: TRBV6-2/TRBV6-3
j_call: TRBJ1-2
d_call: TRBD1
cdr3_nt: TGTGCCAGCAGCGATACCCGGGACAGCTATGGCTACACCTTC
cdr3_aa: CASSDTRDSYGYTF

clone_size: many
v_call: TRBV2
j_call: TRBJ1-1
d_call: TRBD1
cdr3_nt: TGTGCCAGCAAAAACAGGGGGAGGAGAACTGAAGCTTTCTTT
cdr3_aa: CASKNRGRRTEAFF

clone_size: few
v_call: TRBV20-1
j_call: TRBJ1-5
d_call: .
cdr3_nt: TGCAGTGCTGCCTTCCCAGGGATCGGGCAGCCCCAGCATTTT
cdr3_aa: CSAAFPGIGQPQHF

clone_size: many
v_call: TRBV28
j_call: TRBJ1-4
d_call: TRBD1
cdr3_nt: TGTGCCAGCAGAAGGGGGCAGTCATATGAAAAACTGTTTTTT
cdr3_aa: CASRRGQSYEKLFF